These 15 T cell receptor beta chains share one sample of origin, sequenced in a study of blood T cells in healthy people across ages (dated by TCRdb to 2015 to 2017). The receptor library was made with 5' RACE. Sequencing instrument: Illumina HiSeq 2500. A second roughly 6 to 12 cycle PCR used a sample-barcoded 5' primer and a J-beta primer mix. Using fastp trimming at Q25 and MiXCR clonotype assembly, TCRdb reanalyzed the public sequencing data and kept in-frame beta chains. Rows merge per CDR3 protein into single entries with the most common DNA and genes. Within this sample are some 880,000 distinct CDR3 sequences, with roughly 35% of them counted one time only. The ten top clones hold approximately 12% of the sample. Sample: blood. The origin of the receptors is a man younger than 35 in good health.

The chain employs TRBV4-2 and TRBJ2-4, with a weak D call TRBD2 (5 bases). The J call may be faulty, since TRBJ2-7 better matches the DNA end. The CDR3 runs 15 residues. Germline V gives CDR1 LGHNA, CDR2 YNFKEQ. CDR3 in DNA: TGTGCCAGCAGCCAAGCGGCTACGGGAACCTACGAGCAGTACTTC. This codes for CASSQAATGTYEQYF.

The sample holds many counts of this clonotype. This chain connects TRBV25-1 to TRBJ1-5, with a possible D match to TRBD1 (5 bases). CDR3 length equals 13 residues. Germline V gene sequence: CDR1 MGHDK, CDR2 SYGVNS. V was trimmed by 4 bases and J by 4 bases, leaving 8 bases between them. CDR3 coding DNA: TGTGCCAGCAGTGCCACAGGTAATCAGCCCCAGCATTTT. Protein: CASSATGNQPQHF.

The chain joins TRBV5-1 to TRBJ2-5, with 10 bases lining up with TRBD1. This CDR3 has 15 amino acids. CDR1 and CDR2 from the germline V gene are SGHRS and YFSETQ. The trim removed 4 bases at V and 11 bases at J, leaving 14 bases unmatched. For the CDR3, the DNA is TGCGCCAGCAGCCGCTCGGGACAGGGGATCTATGAGCAGTACTTC. It codes for CASSRSGQGIYEQYF.

V is TRBV11-2 and J is TRBJ2-2; D gene uncertain. With 5 bases removed from V and 4 bases from J, the gap between germline ends came to 20 bases. Germline V CDR1 and CDR2: SGHAT, FQNNGV. The CDR3 sequence is 17 residues long. The CDR3 bases are TGTGCCAGCAGCGTACAACTTATAGTCGGCGTCACCGGGGAGCTGTTTTTT. Its protein product is CASSVQLIVGVTGELFF.

This chain connects TRBV27 to TRBJ2-5; D is undetermined. The CDR3 consists of 14 residues. Germline-derived CDR1 and CDR2 are MNHEY and SMNVEV (reference sequence). Trimming cost V 4 bases and J 5 bases, with 14 bases left between them. The CDR3 bases are TGTGCCAGCAGTTCCTCCTTTCGTGGGGAGACCCAGTACTTC. Translating gives CASSSSFRGETQYF.

V is TRBV6-2 or TRBV6-3 and J is TRBJ2-4; D is possibly TRBD2 (5 bases). The DNA end lines up better with TRBJ2-7; the J call may be wrong. The germline CDR1 and CDR2 sequences are MNHEY and SVGEGT. The CDR3 sequence is 13 residues long. The CDR3 loop is CASSSRRPYEQYF. CDR3 in DNA: TGTGCCAGCAGCTCGAGGAGGCCCTACGAGCAGTACTTC.

The table lists this clonotype with a count of one. V usage is TRBV6-1 and J usage is TRBJ1-5, with D unclear. In germline, CDR1 is MNHNS, CDR2 SASEGT. Between the trimmed V and J ends, which lost 5 bases and 7 bases, there was a span of 18 bases. The CDR3 has 15 amino acids. CDR3 sequence reads: CASSRSVGSDQPQHF. In DNA form, the CDR3 reads TGTGCCAGCAGTCGAAGCGTAGGCAGTGACCAGCCCCAGCATTTT.

This clonotype turned up a few times. The V call is TRBV4-2, the J call TRBJ1-6, with D possibly being TRBD1 (5 bases). Per the germline V gene, CDR1 is LGHNA and CDR2 is YNFKEQ. Trimming left V 4 bases short and J 6 bases short, with 10 bases between. There are 14 residues in the CDR3. The CDR3 reads CASSPQTVNSPLHF. CDR3 coding DNA: TGTGCCAGCAGCCCCCAGACAGTTAATTCACCCCTCCACTTT.

In its sample, this clonotype was seen many times. V gene TRBV7-9 combines with J gene TRBJ2-1; 9 positions match TRBD1. The CDR3 has 15 residues. Germline assignment: CDR1 SEHNR and CDR2 FQNEAQ (reference sequence). Germline trimming cut 4 bases from V and 4 bases from J; bases unmatched to any gene: 5. CDR3: CASSSGTGIYNEQFF. In DNA, the CDR3 is TGTGCCAGCAGCTCCGGGACAGGGATTTACAATGAGCAGTTCTTC.

V gene TRBV19 combines with J gene TRBJ1-1; maybe TRBD1 (5 bases). V lost 6 bases and J lost 7, with 15 bases in between. Germline CDR1 and CDR2: LNHDA and SQIVND (reference sequence). This CDR3 is built from 13 residues. As DNA, the CDR3 is TGTGCCAGTAGCGACCGCGGGGCGGGTGAAGCTTTCTTT. It translates to CASSDRGAGEAFF. The full variable domain, with the rest looked up from reference TRBV19 and TRBJ1-1, is DGGITQSPKYLFRKEGQNVTLSCEQNLNHDAMYWYRQDPGQGLRLIYYSQIVNDFQKGDIAEGYSVSREKKESFPLTVTSAQKNPTAFYLCASSDRGAGEAFFGQGTRLTVV.

This clonotype has a handful of counts. This chain uses TRBV7-9 with TRBJ2-3; the D gene could be TRBD1 or TRBD2 (5 bases each). V lost 0 bases and J lost 5, with 12 bases in between. The CDR3 contains 15 residues. CDR1 and CDR2 (germline): SEHNR, FQNEAQ (reference sequence). The CDR3 DNA reads TGTGCCAGCAGCTTAGCGCGGGCGCAGGGAGATACGCAGTATTTT. Translation: CASSLARAQGDTQYF.

The V call is TRBV5-1, the J call TRBJ1-4, with 8 bases that match TRBD1. V lost 4 bases and J lost 3; bases outside the gene matches: 8. Germline-derived CDR1 and CDR2 are SGHRS and YFSETQ. This CDR3 spans 16 amino acids. The CDR3 DNA is TGCGCCAGCAGCCCGGACAGGGTGGACGCTAATGAAAAACTGTTTTTT. This encodes CASSPDRVDANEKLFF.

Only a few counts were recorded for this clonotype. The chain couples TRBV4-2 to TRBJ1-6, with TRBD1 matching over 9 bases. Unmatched junction bases numbered 10, after V lost 1 base and J lost 9 bases. CDR1 is LGHNA, CDR2 YNFKEQ, per germline. The CDR3 contains 17 residues. CDR3 sequence: CASSQASGQGGSSPLHF. The DNA of the CDR3 is TGTGCCAGCAGCCAAGCGTCGGGACAGGGAGGGAGTTCACCCCTCCACTTT.

V usage is TRBV20-1 and J usage is TRBJ1-2; 10 bases are a match to TRBD1. Per germline, CDR1 DFQATT and CDR2 SNEGSKA (reference sequence). The CDR3 length is 13 residues. Losses at the gene ends were 5 bases for V and 8 bases for J; bases not matched to a gene: 8. This CDR3 reads CSARGQGTSGYTF. The CDR3 DNA follows: TGCAGTGCTCGGGGACAGGGGACTAGCGGCTACACCTTC.

The genes are TRBV7-9 and TRBJ2-7; D is possibly TRBD1 (6 bases). In germline, CDR1 is SEHNR, CDR2 FQNEAQ (reference sequence). The CDR3 loop spans 15 amino acids. V gave up 8 bases and J gave up 1 base, with 18 bases separating them. CDR3 loop: CASSNWDTRSYEQYF. In DNA, the CDR3 is TGTGCCAGCTCAAACTGGGACACAAGATCCTACGAGCAGTACTTC.